This paragraph reports one T cell receptor beta chain. Its matching antigen is unknown. These data belong to a study of T cell repertoires in cytomegalovirus infection. About the study: Peptides in the study included HLA-C-restricted and HLA-B-restricted CMV epitopes. Points from the study as a whole: There were HLA-C-restricted CMV-specific TCR beta clonotypes dominating the ex vivo response. Frequencies of public TCR beta families were cumulated, and this identified carriers of CMV plus the relevant HLA.

MiXCR, applied by TCRdb to the reads, yields one record per CDR3 protein. The sample consists of 300,000 to 400,000 distinct CDR3 sequences, approximately 32% of them appearing once. This CDR3 spans 13 amino acids. From germline, CDR1 is LNHDA and CDR2 SQIVND (reference sequence). Trimming pared 8 bases from V and 4 bases from J, leaving 14 bases between. This receptor was identified in a human donor in good health (CMV status not recorded). Some clones in this sample may be carry-over from other donors' samples. The sequencing here drew on cultured PBMCs, taken from culture after CMV antigen stimulation. V usage is TRBV19 and J usage is TRBJ1-1; maybe TRBD1 (5 bases). The CDR3 nucleotides read TGTGCCAGTGCAACGGGACGCCTCACTGAAGCTTTCTTT. Translating it yields CASATGRLTEAFF. Together with reference TRBV19 and TRBJ1-1, the CDR3 gives the full variable domain: DGGITQSPKYLFRKEGQNVTLSCEQNLNHDAMYWYRQDPGQGLRLIYYSQIVNDFQKGDIAEGYSVSREKKESFPLTVTSAQKNPTAFYLCASATGRLTEAFFGQGTRLTVV.